Listed below are T cell receptor beta chains from one sample, sequenced in a study of somatic mutations in cytotoxic T cells in rheumatoid arthritis. Assay: immunoSEQ multiplex PCR; the TCRdb copy retains only in-frame clones and omits some. The sample records about 19,000 clones, 85% being singletons. The sample comprised CD8+ T cells sorted from blood. All receptors come from a woman aged 40 to 50 with rheumatoid arthritis. The CDR3 runs from the conserved cysteine through the conserved F or W. A D gene is named only where the DNA matches it firmly. Clone size is given for some rows only: seen once, a few or many times, or a class if the clone is expanded.

v_gene	d_gene	j_gene	abundance	CDR3nt	CDR3aa
TRBV9	TRBD2	TRBJ2-1	NA	TGTGCCAGCAGCGCCATAGCGGGGGAGAGCAATGAGCAGTTCTTC	CASSAIAGESNEQFF
TRBV27	TRBD1	TRBJ1-1	once	TGTGCCAGCAGTTTCGGGACAGTGAACACTGAAGCTTTCTTT	CASSFGTVNTEAFF
TRBV18	NA	TRBJ2-7	NA	TGTGCCAGCTCAGGCAGGGACAACTACGAGCAGTACTTC	CASSGRDNYEQYF
TRBV19	NA	TRBJ1-2	NA	TGTGCCGGATGGGCAGGGGAACCCTATGGCTACACCTTC	CAGWAGEPYGYTF
TRBV19	TRBD1	TRBJ2-6	medium-sized	TGTGCCACATCCGGGACAGGGGGTTCTGGGGCCAACGTCCTGACTTTC	CATSGTGGSGANVLTF
TRBV15	NA	TRBJ2-1	NA	TGTGCCACCAGCAAACCGGGACTCCTGGAGAGTGAGCAGTTCTTC	CATSKPGLLESEQFF
TRBV7-9	NA	TRBJ2-1	once	TGTGCCAGCAGCCCTAGGACTAACTACAATGAGCAGTTCTTC	CASSPRTNYNEQFF
TRBV10-3	NA	TRBJ1-1	NA	TGTGCCTCCTCGGGGGTCATGAACACTGAAGCTTTCTTT	CASSGVMNTEAFF
TRBV28	TRBD1	TRBJ1-1	NA	TGTGCCAGCAGTTTTACAGGGGGATACCCTGAAGCTTTCTTT	CASSFTGGYPEAFF
TRBV5-1	NA	TRBJ2-7	NA	TGCGCCAGCAGCACAAACTACGAGCAGTACTTC	CASSTNYEQYF
TRBV5-4	NA	TRBJ2-7	few	TGTGCCAGCAGCCACCGTGGGGGGGGGCCTCACGAGCAGTACTTC	CASSHRGGGPHEQYF
TRBV4-1	TRBD2	TRBJ2-7	NA	TGCGCCAGCAGCCAAGATGATCTAGCGGGCCCCTACGAGCAGTACTTC	CASSQDDLAGPYEQYF
TRBV19	NA	TRBJ1-2	NA	TGTGCCAGTATGGGGGTGCTCCTCGGGGGGCAGGCTAACTATGGCTACACCTTC	CASMGVLLGGQANYGYTF
TRBV6-5	NA	TRBJ1-2	NA	TGTGCCAGCAGTTACGCCCTCAGTGATGGCTACACCTTC	CASSYALSDGYTF
TRBV28	NA	TRBJ2-5	NA	TGTGCCAGCAGTTTCTACCAAGAGACCCAGTACTTC	CASSFYQETQYF
TRBV21-1	NA	TRBJ2-4	few	TGTGCCAGCAGCCCGGGACTACTTCAGTACTTC	CASSPGLLQYF
TRBV4-1	NA	TRBJ2-7	NA	TGCGCCAGCAGCCAAGAAAACAGGGAAGGCTACGAGCAGTACTTC	CASSQENREGYEQYF
TRBV29-1	NA	TRBJ2-7	NA	TGCAGCGTTGTCGACGGGGGACGGACAGGATACGAGCAGTACTTC	CSVVDGGRTGYEQYF
TRBV13	NA	TRBJ1-6	NA	TGTGCCAGCAGCCTCTACCAGGCAAATTCACCCCTCCACTTT	CASSLYQANSPLHF
TRBV16	TRBD1	TRBJ2-7	NA	TGTGCCAGCAGCCAAGATGACAGGGGAGGAAGCGAGCAGTACTTC	CASSQDDRGGSEQYF
TRBV7-2	NA	TRBJ1-2	few	TGTGCCAGCAGCTTAACCACCCTACAGGGTCCCTATGGCTACACCTTC	CASSLTTLQGPYGYTF
TRBV29-1	NA	TRBJ2-2	few	TGCAGCGTTGAACTAGCGACCCCCGGGGAGCTGTTTTTT	CSVELATPGELFF
TRBV2	NA	TRBJ2-7	NA	TGTGCCAGCAGTGAAGCCACCATGAGGACACGCTCCTACGAGCAGTACTTC	CASSEATMRTRSYEQYF
TRBV13	NA	TRBJ1-1	NA	TGTGCCAGCAGCTTAGGCTGGGCTAACACTGAAGCTTTCTTT	CASSLGWANTEAFF
TRBV28	TRBD2	TRBJ2-5	NA	TGTGCCAGCATTCTAGCGGGAGGAGAGACCCAGTACTTC	CASILAGGETQYF
TRBV27	NA	TRBJ1-5	NA	TGTGCCAGCAGTTTCGGGTCTTTTGGGCCCCAGCATTTT	CASSFGSFGPQHF